The T cell receptor (beta chain) under discussion was sequenced for a study of shared clonotypes between healthy human individuals. Deletions cut 6 bases from V and 0 bases from J, with 14 bases between. Germline-derived CDR1 and CDR2 are MRHNA and SNTAGT. This CDR3 is 15 amino acids long. Clones were sequenced by immunoSEQ multiplex PCR, and TCRdb holds only the in-frame ones, with some missing. Among 2 million to 3 million clones, around 90% were seen once, and the ten largest hold roughly 0.14%. Material: naive CD4+ T cells sorted from blood. Subset given: CD45RA+ positively selected. The chain recombines TRBV6-4 with TRBJ1-2, with D hard to call. The TCR originated in a man aged 18 to 30 in good health. CDR3 coding DNA: TGTGCCAGCAGAGTACCAGGAGTAGCTAACTATGGCTACACCTTC. Its protein product is CASRVPGVANYGYTF.